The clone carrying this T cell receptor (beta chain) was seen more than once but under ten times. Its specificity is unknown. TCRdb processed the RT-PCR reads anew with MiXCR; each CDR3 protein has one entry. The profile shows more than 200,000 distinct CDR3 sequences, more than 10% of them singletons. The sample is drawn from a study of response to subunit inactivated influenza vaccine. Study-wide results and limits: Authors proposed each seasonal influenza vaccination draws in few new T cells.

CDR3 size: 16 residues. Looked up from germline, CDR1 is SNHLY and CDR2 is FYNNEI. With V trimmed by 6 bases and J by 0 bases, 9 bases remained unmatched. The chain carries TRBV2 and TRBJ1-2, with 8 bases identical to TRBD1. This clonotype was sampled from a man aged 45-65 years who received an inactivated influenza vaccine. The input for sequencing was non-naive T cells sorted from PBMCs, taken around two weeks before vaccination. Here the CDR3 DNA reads TGTGCCAGCAGACAAAGAGACAGGGGCGCTAACTATGGCTACACCTTC. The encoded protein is CASRQRDRGANYGYTF.